This T cell receptor (beta chain) was obtained from a study of human T cells and chemical hapten exposure. This clonotype was counted at least ten times. MiXCR, run by TCRdb on the RACE reads, gives a single entry per CDR3 protein. This repertoire shows approximately 110,000 distinct CDR3 sequences, 11% found once; its top ten account for under 4.5%. There are 14 residues in the CDR3. V lost 4 bases to trimming and J lost 9 bases, with 16 bases between them. Germline V CDR1 and CDR2: DFQATT, SNEGSKA (reference sequence). This sample's time point: patch test 1, 2 weeks after DPC sensitization. Specified treatment: therapeutic diphenylcyclopropenone sensitization with weekly scalp DPC.

The material was whole blood, obtained in connection with sensitization to the hapten diphenylcyclopropenone (DPC). This TCR came from a woman aged 40-49 years with alopecia areata. Some clones in this sample may be carry-over from other donors' samples. The chain recombines TRBV20-1 with TRBJ1-6; possibly TRBD1 for D (6 bases). The CDR3 nucleotides are TGCAGTGCTACCTTCAGGGGAGGATTTTCACCCCTCCACTTT. The encoded protein is CSATFRGGFSPLHF.